The 19 T cell receptor beta chains reported below all come from one sample, sequenced in a study of cytomegalovirus exposure and HLA in healthy donors. Assay: immunoSEQ multiplex PCR; the TCRdb copy retains only in-frame clones and omits some. The sample includes 150,000 to 200,000 clones, more than 75% of them seen just once. The sequenced sample consisted of PBMCs. These receptors all stem from a woman aged 18-29 years in good health and CMV-seronegative.

This sequence joins TRBV9 and TRBJ2-1; D remains ambiguous. Germline assignment: CDR1 SGDLS and CDR2 YYNGEE. V was shortened by 3 bases and J by 1 base, with 11 bases between the two germline ends. This CDR3 region has 15 residues. DNA for the CDR3: TGTGCCAGCAGCGACTCCGGTACTTCCTACAATGAGCAGTTCTTC. Translation gives CASSDSGTSYNEQFF.

The chain joins TRBV6-5 to TRBJ1-4, with 7 bases identical to TRBD1. This CDR3 has 14 residues. Germline CDR1 MNHEY, CDR2 SVGAGI. Unmatched junction bases numbered 6, after V lost 7 bases and J lost 4 bases. The CDR3 loop reads CASTKDRFNEKLFF. CDR3 nucleotide sequence: TGTGCCAGCACCAAGGACAGGTTTAATGAAAAACTGTTTTTT.

The V gene is TRBV27, the J gene TRBJ2-7, with 12 bases that match TRBD2. Germline V gene data show CDR1 as MNHEY and CDR2 as SMNVEV (reference sequence). Unmatched junction bases numbered 17, after V lost 5 bases and J lost 6 bases. The CDR3 sequence is 18 residues long. CDR3 nucleotides: TGTGCCAGCAGTCCCAGAGCGCTCGGGCTAGCGGGGGGGGTCGAGCAGTACTTC. This gives the protein CASSPRALGLAGGVEQYF.

This chain uses TRBV10-3 with TRBJ2-1; possibly TRBD1 for D (5 bases). The CDR3 spans 13 residues. Deletions cut 11 bases from V and 8 bases from J, with 19 bases between. The germline CDR1 and CDR2 sequences are ENHRY and SYGVKD. CDR3 loop: CAVGAVGLDEQFF. The CDR3 DNA is TGTGCCGTAGGGGCCGTGGGTCTAGATGAGCAGTTCTTC.

The sample holds one count of this clone. The chain combines TRBV19 with TRBJ1-5; D remains ambiguous. This CDR3 is built from 13 residues. CDR1 is LNHDA, CDR2 SQIVND, per germline (reference sequence). The V and J ends lost 3 bases and 4 bases respectively, with 7 bases between them. The CDR3 reads CASSIPYNQPQHF. As DNA, the CDR3 is TGTGCCAGTAGTATCCCCTATAATCAGCCCCAGCATTTT.

The chain combines TRBV4-1 with TRBJ2-1, with 7 bases that match TRBD1. The germline gives CDR1 MGHRA, CDR2 YSYEKL. The V and J ends lost 6 bases and 4 bases, in that order; junction bases with no gene match: 12. This CDR3 is 16 amino acids long. Written as DNA, the CDR3 is TGCGCCAGCAGAGAAGGACAGGCCTTACTTTACAATGAGCAGTTCTTC. Translated, it gives CASREGQALLYNEQFF.

The chain couples TRBV7-2 to TRBJ2-5, with 9 bases aligning to TRBD2. Trimming at V came to 1 base and at J to 0 bases, leaving 6 bases not matched to a gene. The CDR3 extends over 17 amino acids. CDR1 SGHTA and CDR2 FQGNSA come from the germline V gene. CDR3 in amino acids: CASSLVGLAFNQETQYF. CDR3 nucleotides: TGTGCCAGCAGCTTAGTGGGACTAGCCTTCAACCAAGAGACCCAGTACTTC.

The chain couples TRBV9 to TRBJ1-2; tentatively, D is TRBD1 (6 bases). The CDR3 has 14 amino acids. V gave up 5 bases and J gave up 5 bases, with 16 bases separating them. CDR1 is SGDLS and CDR2 is YYNGEE in the germline V gene. The chain's CDR3 is CASSPTGSTYGYTF. In DNA form, the CDR3 reads TGTGCCAGCAGTCCGACAGGCTCCACTTATGGCTACACCTTC.

Only one count was recorded for this clone. This rearrangement joins TRBV9 to TRBJ1-3; no clear D gene. The V end lost 4 bases, the J end lost 0 bases, and 11 bases lay between the germline ends. The CDR3 loop spans 15 amino acids. Germline V gives CDR1 SGDLS, CDR2 YYNGEE. The CDR3 loop is CASSLGLSSGNTIYF. In nucleotides, the CDR3 is TGTGCCAGCAGCCTAGGACTGAGCTCTGGAAACACCATATATTTT.

The chain has TRBV4-1 and TRBJ1-1; 7 bases agree with TRBD1. CDR3 size: 14 residues. The germline gives CDR1 MGHRA, CDR2 YSYEKL. After removal of 4 bases from V and 3 bases from J, the junction contained 5 bases not matched to a gene. CDR3 protein: CASSPTGTYTEAFF. In DNA, the CDR3 is TGCGCCAGCAGCCCGACAGGGACTTACACTGAAGCTTTCTTT.

The chain couples TRBV7-9 to TRBJ2-7, with TRBD1 identical over 9 bases. With 4 bases clipped from V and 3 bases from J, the junction kept 10 bases outside the gene matches. This CDR3 has 16 amino acids. Germline V lookup: CDR1 SEHNR, CDR2 FQNEAQ (reference sequence). The CDR3 DNA reads TGTGCCAGCAGCTGGGGACAGGGCGGTTTTGACTACGAGCAGTACTTC. It specifies CASSWGQGGFDYEQYF. The full variable domain, with the rest looked up from reference TRBV7-9 and TRBJ2-7, is DTGVSQNPRHKITKRGQNVTFRCDPISEHNRLYWYRQTLGQGPEFLTYFQNEAQLEKSRLLSDRFSAERPKGSFSTLEIQRTEQGDSAMYLCASSWGQGGFDYEQYFGPGTRLTVT.

The chain links TRBV7-6 to TRBJ2-5; TRBD2 matches at 9 bases. The CDR3 runs 15 residues. CDR1 is SGHVS, CDR2 FNYEAQ, per germline. J gave up 3 bases and V 5 bases, and 7 bases lay outside the gene matches. The CDR3, as DNA: TGTGCCAGCAGCGTCCAGCGGGGGGCGAAAGAGACCCAGTACTTC. Translated, it gives CASSVQRGAKETQYF. The full variable domain, rest sourced from reference TRBV7-6 and TRBJ2-5, is GAGVSQSPRYKVTKRGQDVALRCDPISGHVSLYWYRQALGQGPEFLTYFNYEAQQDKSGLPNDRFSAERPEGSISTLTIQRTEQRDSAMYRCASSVQRGAKETQYFGPGTRLLVL.

This clone was counted a single time. The chain employs TRBV7-8 and TRBJ2-5; 12 bases map to TRBD2. Germline CDR1 is SGHVS and CDR2 is FQNEAQ. J lost 9 bases, V lost 4 bases, and 15 bases had no gene match. The CDR3 is made up of 17 amino acids. The chain's CDR3 is CASSYLARLAGGKAQYF. CDR3 coding DNA: TGTGCCAGCAGCTACCTGGCCCGGCTAGCGGGAGGGAAGGCCCAGTACTTC.

V is TRBV6-5 and J is TRBJ2-1; 12 nucleotides agree with TRBD2. Germline values: CDR1 MNHEY, CDR2 SVGAGI. Trimming at V came to 2 bases and at J to 3 bases, leaving 2 bases not matched to a gene. The CDR3 sequence is 16 residues long. The CDR3 DNA reads as TGTGCCAGCAGTTACCAACTAGCGGGAGGCTACAATGAGCAGTTCTTC. It codes for CASSYQLAGGYNEQFF.

The chain recombines TRBV11-2 with TRBJ1-2; TRBD1 aligns across 7 bases. The CDR3 spans 15 residues. Per germline, CDR1 SGHAT and CDR2 FQNNGV. Trimming cost V 2 bases and J 4 bases; bases outside gene matches: 7. CDR3 loop: CASSLSSGGSYGYTF. In DNA, the CDR3 is TGTGCCAGCAGCTTATCTTCAGGGGGAAGCTATGGCTACACCTTC.

This clone was counted once. V and J are TRBV10-3 and TRBJ2-1, with 8 bases that match TRBD2. Germline CDR1 ENHRY, CDR2 SYGVKD. The CDR3 runs to 12 residues. CDR3 coding DNA: TGTGGTAGCGGGACCGGGGGCAATGAGCAGTTCTTC. Protein product: CGSGTGGNEQFF.

This clone was picked up a small number of times. DNA for the CDR3: TGTGCCAGCAGACCTACAGGGTACAATGAGCAGTTCTTC. Translation gives CASRPTGYNEQFF. J is TRBJ2-1 and V is TRBV7-9; TRBD1 might be the D (6 bases). This CDR3 comprises 13 residues. Germline-derived CDR1 and CDR2 are SEHNR and FQNEAQ (reference sequence). The V and J ends lost 6 bases and 4 bases respectively, with 10 bases between them. The variable domain in full, with the rest retrieved from reference TRBV7-9 and TRBJ2-1, is DTGVSQNPRHKITKRGQNVTFRCDPISEHNRLYWYRQTLGQGPEFLTYFQNEAQLEKSRLLSDRFSAERPKGSFSTLEIQRTEQGDSAMYLCASRPTGYNEQFFGPGTRLTVL.

CDR3 region: CASRTGGANTEAFF. The CDR3 DNA follows: TGTGCCAGTAGAACAGGGGGCGCGAACACTGAAGCTTTCTTT. The chain recombines TRBV19 with TRBJ1-1; 9 bases line up with TRBD1. Germline loops: CDR1 LNHDA, CDR2 SQIVND (reference sequence). After removal of 6 bases from V and 1 base from J, the junction contained 3 bases not matched to a gene. The CDR3 length is 14 residues.

In its sample, this clone was seen once. The chain employs TRBV6-1 and TRBJ2-5; TRBD1 matches 8 bases. This CDR3 region has 18 residues. The germline CDR1 and CDR2 sequences are MNHNS and SASEGT. V shed 0 bases and J 1 base; nucleotides not matched to a gene: 10. CDR3 sequence: CASSEALQGRGLQETQYF. For the CDR3, the DNA is TGTGCCAGCAGTGAAGCGCTTCAGGGCAGGGGGCTCCAAGAGACCCAGTACTTC.